Listed below are T cell receptor beta chains from one sample, sequenced in a study of blood T cell repertoires in COVID-19. The data were produced by immunoSEQ multiplex PCR, yet TCRdb's version contains in-frame clones alone and is incomplete. The sample has about 150,000 clones, around 90% seen once. The specimen was peripheral blood. These receptors were taken from a woman aged 55-75 years with active or convalescent COVID-19. Each CDR3 is given with its conserved first and last residue. A D gene is named only where the DNA matches it firmly. Part of the rows lack a size; the others show once, few, many or a class for expanded clones.

j_gene | v_gene | d_gene | abundance | CDR3nt | CDR3aa
TRBJ2-6 | TRBV10-2 | TRBD2 | - | TGCGCCAGCAGTGGGGGGACTAGCCCTACCTCTGGGGCCAACGTCCTGACTTTC | CASSGGTSPTSGANVLTF
TRBJ2-1 | TRBV10-3 | TRBD1 | - | TGTGCCATCAGTGCAACAGGGGATGAGCAGTTCTTC | CAISATGDEQFF
TRBJ1-2 | TRBV7-8 | - | - | TGTGCCAGCAGCTTAGTGGCCCTGTTAACAGGGTCGGGAGGCTACACCTTC | CASSLVALLTGSGGYTF
TRBJ1-2 | TRBV9 | - | - | TGTGCCAGCAGCGTCCGAGGGTCTGGCTACACCTTC | CASSVRGSGYTF
TRBJ1-6 | TRBV7-2 | - | few | TGTGCCAGCAGCTTGGAGGGGCTCGATTCACCCCTCCACTTT | CASSLEGLDSPLHF
TRBJ1-1 | TRBV5-6 | - | - | TGTGCCAGCAGCTTTTTGTGGAGGGGAGAAGCTTTCTTT | CASSFLWRGEAFF
TRBJ2-7 | TRBV27 | - | once | TGTGCCAGCAGTTTAAAAGGGGCCCCTCGGAACTACGAGCAGTACTTC | CASSLKGAPRNYEQYF
TRBJ1-2 | TRBV6-5 | - | once | TGTGCCAGCAGTTACTCGGGAGTTTCTAACTATGGCTACACCTTC | CASSYSGVSNYGYTF
TRBJ1-2 | TRBV12-3/TRBV12-4 | - | - | TGTGCCAGCAGTTTCCCGGGGGGGGGTGGCTACACCTTC | CASSFPGGGGYTF
TRBJ1-5 | TRBV7-9 | - | - | TGTGCCAGCAGCGGCGGACAGTCCCGCAATCAGCCCCAGCATTTT | CASSGGQSRNQPQHF
TRBJ1-5 | TRBV4-3 | TRBD1 | - | TGCGCCAGCAGCCAAGCCCCGACAGGGGGCTTTGATGAAGGTCAGCCCCAGCATTTT | CASSQAPTGGFDEGQPQHF
TRBJ2-1 | TRBV27 | - | - | TGTGCCAGCAGTCACAGTATCCATGAGCAGTTCTTC | CASSHSIHEQFF
TRBJ1-2 | TRBV6-2/TRBV6-3 | - | once | TGTGCCAGCAGTTCACAGGGTACTAACTATGGCTACACCTTC | CASSSQGTNYGYTF
TRBJ2-5 | TRBV5-1 | - | few | TGCGCCAGCAGCCCCGGGACTTACCCACCTCAAGAGACCCAGTACTTC | CASSPGTYPPQETQYF
TRBJ2-5 | TRBV5-6 | - | - | TGTGCCAGCAGCTTGGCAGAAAGGAGAGGGGGGGGAGAGACCCAGTACTTC | CASSLAERRGGGETQYF
TRBJ2-2 | TRBV18 | TRBD2 | - | TGTGCCAGCTCACAGGATTGGACTAGCGGAAACACCGGGGAGCTGTTTTTT | CASSQDWTSGNTGELFF
TRBJ1-2 | TRBV29-1 | - | - | TGCAGCGTTGACGAGGGCTATGGCTACACCTTC | CSVDEGYGYTF
TRBJ1-2 | TRBV6-5 | TRBD1 | once | TGTGCCAGCACCAGGACAGGGACAACCTATGGCTACACCTTC | CASTRTGTTYGYTF
TRBJ1-3 | TRBV2 | - | - | TGTGCCAGCAGTGAATCCGCAGGGGATTTTGGAAACACCATATATTTT | CASSESAGDFGNTIYF
TRBJ1-1 | TRBV7-2 | TRBD1 | - | TGTGCCAGCAGCCCAAATCCAGGGGGAGCTTTCTTT | CASSPNPGGAFF
TRBJ1-2 | TRBV12-3/TRBV12-4 | - | - | TGTGCCAGCGGGCTCTCAGGGGAATATGGCTACACCTTC | CASGLSGEYGYTF
TRBJ1-1 | TRBV7-8 | - | - | TGTGCCAGCAGCTTACTCAAGACGGCGGGGGACACTGAAGCTTTCTTT | CASSLLKTAGDTEAFF
TRBJ1-3 | TRBV5-6 | - | - | TGTGCCAGCAGTCTAGACTCTGGAAACACCATATATTTT | CASSLDSGNTIYF
TRBJ1-5 | TRBV7-2 | - | few | TGTGCCAGCAGCTTAACGGGGACACAGGCCAATCAGCCCCAGCATTTT | CASSLTGTQANQPQHF
TRBJ2-2 | TRBV2 | TRBD1 | many | TGTGCCAGCAGCCGATCCGGGACAGCTTACGGCGGGGAGCTGTTTTTT | CASSRSGTAYGGELFF
TRBJ2-5 | TRBV6-1 | TRBD2 | - | TGTGCCAGCAGTGAAAGGGAGGGTTGGAGCCAGTACTTC | CASSEREGWSQYF
TRBJ2-1 | TRBV7-2 | TRBD2 | - | TGTGCCAGCAGCCCGGGGACTAGCGTAAATTGGGGATCCTACAATGAGCAGTTCTTC | CASSPGTSVNWGSYNEQFF
TRBJ2-1 | TRBV7-8 | TRBD1 | few | TGTGCCAGCAGCTTATTTTTTCTCGGGACAGGGGTAGATGAGCAGTTCTTC | CASSLFFLGTGVDEQFF
TRBJ1-3 | TRBV11-2 | - | - | TGTGCCAGCAGCGCAGATCAGGGATCTGGAAACACCATATATTTT | CASSADQGSGNTIYF
TRBJ2-3 | TRBV7-2 | - | - | TGTGCCAGCAGCTTACGGAGGGCGGAAACGCAGTATTTT | CASSLRRAETQYF
TRBJ1-2 | TRBV4-3 | TRBD1 | - | TGCGCCAGCAGCCCCCCCGGGACAGGGGGCCGCTACACCTTC | CASSPPGTGGRYTF
TRBJ2-7 | TRBV7-2 | - | few | TGTGCCAGCAGAGAGGGGGTCTCGTACGAGCAGTACTTC | CASREGVSYEQYF
TRBJ1-1 | TRBV5-1 | - | medium-sized | TGCGCCAGCACCCCCGGCCAGCGGTCGACTGAAGCTTTCTTT | CASTPGQRSTEAFF
TRBJ1-1 | TRBV6-5 | - | - | TGTGCCAGCAGTTACTCGACAGTGAACACTGAAGCTTTCTTT | CASSYSTVNTEAFF
TRBJ1-2 | TRBV13 | - | - | TGTGCCAGCAGCCGAACAGGGAACTATGGCTACACCTTC | CASSRTGNYGYTF
TRBJ2-3 | TRBV11-2 | TRBD2 | few | TGTGCCAGCAGCAATCCCGGGACTAGCCCCGATACGCAGTATTTT | CASSNPGTSPDTQYF
TRBJ1-2 | TRBV6-1 | - | - | TGTGCCAGCAGTGATACAGGGAGCTATGGCTACACCTTC | CASSDTGSYGYTF
TRBJ2-1 | TRBV19 | TRBD2 | - | TGTGCCAGTAGTATGGGGCTAGCGGGGGGGCAGTACAATGAGCAGTTCTTC | CASSMGLAGGQYNEQFF
TRBJ2-7 | TRBV12-5 | TRBD1 | - | TGTGCTAGTGGTTTGTCCGGGACAGGGGGCGAGCAGTACTTC | CASGLSGTGGEQYF
TRBJ2-7 | TRBV5-1 | TRBD1 | - | TGCGCCAGCAGCCTCCCGGACAGGGGCTACGAGCAGTACTTC | CASSLPDRGYEQYF
TRBJ1-2 | TRBV4-1 | - | few | TGCGCCAGCAGCCAGACCACGACAGGAACCATTTATGGCTACACCTTC | CASSQTTTGTIYGYTF
TRBJ1-1 | TRBV25-1 | - | - | TGTGCCAGCAGTCCCCCTGGGCTGTTGAACACTGAAGCTTTCTTT | CASSPPGLLNTEAFF
TRBJ2-3 | TRBV7-3 | TRBD2 | - | TGTGCCAGCAGCGGGGGACTAGCGGGGGATACGCAGTATTTT | CASSGGLAGDTQYF
TRBJ1-2 | TRBV5-8 | TRBD1 | once | TGTGCCAGCAGCACCCGGGACAGGGTCATGCTGGATCGCTATGGCTACACCTTC | CASSTRDRVMLDRYGYTF
TRBJ1-5 | TRBV19 | TRBD1 | - | TGTGCCACCCACGGGACAGAAGCCAATCAGCCCCAGCATTTT | CATHGTEANQPQHF
TRBJ1-1 | TRBV5-1 | - | - | TGCGCCAGCAGCTTGGAAACAAAGAACACTGAAGCTTTCTTT | CASSLETKNTEAFF
TRBJ1-1 | TRBV10-1 | TRBD1 | - | TGCGCCAGCAGACAGGGGGCTGGTGAAGCTTTCTTT | CASRQGAGEAFF
TRBJ2-1 | TRBV18 | - | - | TGTGCCAGCTCACCACAGAGAAACAATGAGCAGTTCTTC | CASSPQRNNEQFF
TRBJ2-6 | TRBV15 | - | - | TGTGCCACCAGCACCGGGACTTCTGGGGCCAACGTCCTGACTTTC | CATSTGTSGANVLTF
TRBJ1-2 | TRBV27 | - | - | TGTGCCAGCAGTTTATCCCCAGGGTCCCCTAACTATGGCTACACCTTC | CASSLSPGSPNYGYTF
TRBJ2-7 | TRBV7-9 | - | few | TGTGCCAGCAGCACATCGACTGCAGAGCAGTACTTC | CASSTSTAEQYF
TRBJ2-7 | TRBV6-2/TRBV6-3 | TRBD1 | few | TGTGCCAGCAGTTACTTCCGGGGACAGGGGGCCTACGAGCAGTACTTC | CASSYFRGQGAYEQYF
TRBJ2-5 | TRBV18 | TRBD1 | - | TGTGCCAGCTCAGGGGACAGGCGCGAGACCCAGTACTTC | CASSGDRRETQYF
TRBJ2-3 | TRBV7-2 | TRBD2 | - | TGTGCCAGCAGCCCTAGCGGGGGTAGTACGGATACGCAGTATTTT | CASSPSGGSTDTQYF
TRBJ2-7 | TRBV18 | TRBD1 | - | TGTGCCAGCTCACCACAGGGGACAGGGGGCGACGAGCAGTACTTC | CASSPQGTGGDEQYF
TRBJ1-1 | TRBV12-3/TRBV12-4 | TRBD1 | few | TGTGCCAGCAGCCCCGGGACAGGGGGAGCTTTCTTT | CASSPGTGGAFF
TRBJ2-1 | TRBV29-1 | TRBD1 | - | TGCAGCGTTGTCGGGACAGGGGGCAATGAGCAGTTCTTC | CSVVGTGGNEQFF